These T cell receptor beta chains were read from a single sample in a study of T cells in Graves' hyperthyroidism and ophthalmopathy. TCRdb itself ran the multiplex PCR reads through MiXCR, one entry per CDR3 protein. This sample yields about 360,000 distinct CDR3 sequences, of which less than 15% are seen a single time; 9.2% belongs to the top ten. Material for sequencing was blood. These receptors originate from a woman under 30 with Graves' hyperthyroidism. The CDR3 runs from the conserved cysteine through the conserved F or W. D genes are given only for firm matches. Clone sizes are shown as once, few, many or a size class.

CDR3 length: 16
clone size: many
J gene: TRBJ2-3
D gene: TRBD2
V gene: TRBV2
CDR3 protein: CASAPKSGGASDTQYF
CDR3 DNA: TGTGCCAGCGCCCCCAAGAGCGGGGGGGCGTCAGATACGCAGTATTTT

CDR3 length: 13
clone size: many
J gene: TRBJ1-2
D gene: NA
V gene: TRBV20-1
CDR3 protein: CSARDLRDYGYTF
CDR3 DNA: TGCAGTGCTAGAGATCTCAGGGACTATGGCTACACCTTC

CDR3 length: 16
clone size: many
J gene: TRBJ2-3
D gene: NA
V gene: TRBV12-3/TRBV12-4
CDR3 protein: CASSPRTGGATDTQYF
CDR3 DNA: TGTGCCAGCAGTCCACGGACAGGAGGGGCCACAGATACGCAGTATTTT

CDR3 length: 14
clone size: many
J gene: TRBJ2-7
D gene: NA
V gene: TRBV20-1
CDR3 protein: CSARDPGRNYEQYF
CDR3 DNA: TGCAGTGCTAGAGATCCGGGACGGAACTACGAGCAGTACTTC

CDR3 length: 14
clone size: many
J gene: TRBJ2-7
D gene: NA
V gene: TRBV13
CDR3 protein: CASSSSTVGYEQYF
CDR3 DNA: TGTGCCAGCAGCTCCTCTACAGTTGGCTACGAGCAGTACTTC

CDR3 length: 11
clone size: many
J gene: TRBJ2-7
D gene: NA
V gene: TRBV29-1
CDR3 protein: CSVVVSYEQYF
CDR3 DNA: TGCAGCGTTGTGGTCTCCTACGAGCAGTACTTC

CDR3 length: 14
clone size: many
J gene: TRBJ1-1
D gene: NA
V gene: TRBV12-3/TRBV12-4
CDR3 protein: CASSSNREGTEAFF
CDR3 DNA: TGTGCCAGCAGTTCCAACCGGGAGGGCACTGAAGCTTTCTTT

CDR3 length: 12
clone size: many
J gene: TRBJ2-5
D gene: NA
V gene: TRBV2
CDR3 protein: CASSGGQETQYF
CDR3 DNA: TGTGCCAGCAGTGGCGGCCAAGAGACCCAGTACTTC

CDR3 length: 16
clone size: many
J gene: TRBJ1-1
D gene: NA
V gene: TRBV11-1
CDR3 protein: CASSRSGLLYNTEAFF
CDR3 DNA: TGTGCCAGCAGCCGATCAGGGTTACTATACAACACTGAAGCTTTCTTT

CDR3 length: 15
clone size: many
J gene: TRBJ1-1
D gene: TRBD1
V gene: TRBV3-1
CDR3 protein: CASSQGTGGVTEAFF
CDR3 DNA: TGTGCCAGCAGCCAGGGGACAGGGGGCGTCACTGAAGCTTTCTTT